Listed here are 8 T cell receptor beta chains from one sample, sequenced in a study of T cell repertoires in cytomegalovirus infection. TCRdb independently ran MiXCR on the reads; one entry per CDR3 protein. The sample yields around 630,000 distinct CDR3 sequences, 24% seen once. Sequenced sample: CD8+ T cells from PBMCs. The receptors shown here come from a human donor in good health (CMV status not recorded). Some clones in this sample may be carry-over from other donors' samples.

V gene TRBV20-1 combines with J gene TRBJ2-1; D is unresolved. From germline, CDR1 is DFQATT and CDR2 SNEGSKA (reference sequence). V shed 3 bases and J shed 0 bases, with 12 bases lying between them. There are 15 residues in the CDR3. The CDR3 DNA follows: TGCAGTGCTAGCGGTAGGGAACGCTCCTACAATGAGCAGTTCTTC. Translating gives CSASGRERSYNEQFF.

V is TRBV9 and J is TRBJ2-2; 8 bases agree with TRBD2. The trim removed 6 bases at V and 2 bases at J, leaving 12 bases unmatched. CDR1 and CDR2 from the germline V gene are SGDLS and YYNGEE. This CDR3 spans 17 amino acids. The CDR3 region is CASNRRIRGGNTGELFF. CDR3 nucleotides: TGTGCCAGCAACAGAAGAATCCGGGGGGGCAACACCGGGGAGCTGTTTTTT.

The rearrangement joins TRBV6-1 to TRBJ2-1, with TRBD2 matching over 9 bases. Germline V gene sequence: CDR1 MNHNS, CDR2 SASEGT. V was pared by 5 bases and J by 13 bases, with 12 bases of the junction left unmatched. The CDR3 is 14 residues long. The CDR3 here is CASSKRGLARIQFF. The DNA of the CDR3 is TGTGCCAGCAGTAAACGAGGACTAGCGAGAATACAGTTCTTC.

CDR3 nucleotide sequence: TGTGCCAGCACTGGGATAGCACGAGGGGGGGAGACCCAGTACTTC. Amino acids: CASTGIARGGETQYF. The V and J genes are TRBV28 and TRBJ2-5; D is tentatively TRBD1 or TRBD2 (6 bases each). Trimming shortened V by 7 bases and J by 5 bases, and 20 bases separated the two germline ends. There are 15 residues in the CDR3. Germline CDR1 MDHEN, CDR2 SYDVKM.

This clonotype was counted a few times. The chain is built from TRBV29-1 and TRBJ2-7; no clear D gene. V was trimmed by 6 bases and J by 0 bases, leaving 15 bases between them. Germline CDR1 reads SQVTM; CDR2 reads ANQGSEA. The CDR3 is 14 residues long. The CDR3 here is CSVSTEFPSYEQYF. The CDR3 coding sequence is TGCAGCGTCTCTACTGAATTCCCCTCCTACGAGCAGTACTTC.

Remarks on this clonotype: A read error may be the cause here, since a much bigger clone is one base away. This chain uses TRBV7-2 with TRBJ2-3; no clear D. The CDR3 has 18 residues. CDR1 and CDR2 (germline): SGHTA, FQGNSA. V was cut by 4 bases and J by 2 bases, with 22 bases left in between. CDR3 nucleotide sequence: TGTGCCAGCAGCTCCCTTTTGAATGGCCATCGTTACACAGATACGCAGTATTTT. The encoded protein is CASSSLLNGHRYTDTQYF. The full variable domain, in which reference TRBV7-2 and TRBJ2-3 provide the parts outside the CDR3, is GAGVSQSPSNKVTEKGKDVELRCDPISGHTALYWYRQSLGQGLEFLIYFQGNSAPDKSGLPSDRFSAERTGGSVSTLTIQRTQQEDSAVYLCASSSLLNGHRYTDTQYFGPGTRLTVL.

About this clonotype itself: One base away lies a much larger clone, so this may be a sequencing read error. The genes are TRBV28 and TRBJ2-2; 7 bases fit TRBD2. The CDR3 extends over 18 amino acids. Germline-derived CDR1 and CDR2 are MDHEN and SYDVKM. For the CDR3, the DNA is TGTACCGCGGGGGTACCGGGACTTTGGTCGCCAAACACCGGGGAGCTGTTTTTT. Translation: CTAGVPGLWSPNTGELFF.

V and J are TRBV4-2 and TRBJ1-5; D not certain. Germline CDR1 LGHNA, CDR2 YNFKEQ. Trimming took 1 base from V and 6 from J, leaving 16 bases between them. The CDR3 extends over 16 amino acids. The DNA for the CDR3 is TGTGCCAGCAGCCAAGGGGAATCGGCCCCCCTTCAGCCCCAGCATTTT. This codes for CASSQGESAPLQPQHF.